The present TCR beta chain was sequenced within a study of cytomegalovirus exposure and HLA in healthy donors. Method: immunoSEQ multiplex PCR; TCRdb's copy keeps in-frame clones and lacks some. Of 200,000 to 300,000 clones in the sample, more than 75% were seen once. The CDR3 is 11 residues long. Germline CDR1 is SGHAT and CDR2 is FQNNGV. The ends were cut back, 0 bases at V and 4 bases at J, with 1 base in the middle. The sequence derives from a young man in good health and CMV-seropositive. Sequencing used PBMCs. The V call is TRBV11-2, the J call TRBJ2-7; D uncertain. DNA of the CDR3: TGTGCCAGCAGCTTAGAATACGAGCAGTACTTC. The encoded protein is CASSLEYEQYF.